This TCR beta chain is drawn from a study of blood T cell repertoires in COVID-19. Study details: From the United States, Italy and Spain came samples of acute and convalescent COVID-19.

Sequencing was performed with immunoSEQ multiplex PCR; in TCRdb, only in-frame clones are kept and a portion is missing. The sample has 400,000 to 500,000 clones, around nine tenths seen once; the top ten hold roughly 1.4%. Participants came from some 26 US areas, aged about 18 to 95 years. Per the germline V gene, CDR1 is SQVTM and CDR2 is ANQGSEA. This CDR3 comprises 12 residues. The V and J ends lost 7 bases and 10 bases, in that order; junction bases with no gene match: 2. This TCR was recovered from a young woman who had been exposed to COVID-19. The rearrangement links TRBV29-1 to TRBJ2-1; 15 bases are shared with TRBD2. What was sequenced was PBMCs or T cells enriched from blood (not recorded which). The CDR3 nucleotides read TGCAGCGGTGGACTAGCGGGAGGGGAGCAGTTCTTC. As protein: CSGGLAGGEQFF.